The 18 T cell receptor beta chains given below trace back to one sample, sequenced in a study of T cell repertoires in cytomegalovirus infection. TCRdb re-called the reads through MiXCR, storing one row per CDR3 protein. The repertoire holds approximately 500,000 distinct CDR3 sequences, about 11% seen once, with roughly 10% in the top ten. Sequencing input: PBMCs. These receptors originate from a human donor in good health (CMV status not recorded). Some clones in this sample may be carry-over from other donors' samples.

A few counts support this clonotype. The chain recombines TRBV3-1 with TRBJ2-7; D is undetermined. The CDR3 has 13 residues. The V end was cut by 3 bases, the J end by 1 base, with 7 bases between. Germline CDR1 LGHDT, CDR2 YNNKEL (reference sequence). The CDR3 DNA reads TGTGCCAGCAGCCATGTCAATTCCTACGAGCAGTACTTC. This gives the protein CASSHVNSYEQYF.

The chain couples TRBV27 to TRBJ2-3; 7 positions match TRBD2. The germline V gene encodes CDR1 MNHEY and CDR2 SMNVEV (reference sequence). The junction had 6 bases not matched to a gene; V was cut back by 8 bases and J by 1 base. This CDR3 comprises 14 residues. CDR3 DNA: TGTGCCAGCGAAGCGGCGGGGGGCACAGATACGCAGTATTTT. It encodes CASEAAGGTDTQYF.

CDR3: CASRGTALNEKLFF. CDR3 sequence (DNA): TGTGCCAGCAGGGGGACAGCTCTTAATGAAAAACTGTTTTTT. J is TRBJ1-4 and V is TRBV2; 7 bases align to TRBD1. The CDR3 length is 14 residues. CDR1 is SNHLY and CDR2 is FYNNEI in the germline V gene. Germline trimming cut 6 bases from V and 4 bases from J; bases unmatched to any gene: 5.

This clonotype was seen a handful of times. This sequence joins TRBV7-3 and TRBJ2-6; tentatively, D is TRBD1 (5 bases). Between the trimmed V and J ends, which lost 5 bases and 4 bases, there was a span of 12 bases. Germline lookup yields CDR1 SGHTA and CDR2 FQGTGA. The CDR3 contains 15 residues. The CDR3 DNA is TGTGCCAGCAGCCCTACAGGTCCCGGGGCCAACGTCCTGACTTTC. Translated, it gives CASSPTGPGANVLTF.

This clonotype was counted ten times or more. This sequence joins TRBV5-4 and TRBJ2-1, with D unresolved. Germline V gene sequence: CDR1 SGHNT, CDR2 YYREEE (reference sequence). Trimming took off 0 bases at V and 6 bases at J, with 4 bases between the two ends. This CDR3 comprises 12 residues. The CDR3 spells CASSLGANEQFF. CDR3 coding DNA: TGTGCCAGCAGCTTGGGTGCCAATGAGCAGTTCTTC. The complete variable domain, with remaining parts taken from reference TRBV5-4 and TRBJ2-1, reads ETGVTQSPTHLIKTRGQQVTLRCSSQSGHNTVSWYQQALGQGPQFIFQYYREEENGRGNFPPRFSGLQFPNYSSELNVNALELDDSALYLCASSLGANEQFFGPGTRLTVL.

The V and J genes are TRBV28 and TRBJ2-7, with D possibly being TRBD1 or TRBD2 (6 bases each). This CDR3 spans 14 amino acids. From germline, CDR1 is MDHEN and CDR2 SYDVKM. The ends were cut back, 5 bases at V and 7 bases at J, with 18 bases in the middle. CDR3 sequence reads: CASSPEGGLREQYF. For the CDR3, the DNA is TGTGCCAGCAGTCCCGAGGGGGGCCTGAGGGAGCAGTACTTC. Supplemented by reference TRBV28 and TRBJ2-7, the full variable domain reads DVKVTQSSRYLVKRTGEKVFLECVQDMDHENMFWYRQDPGLGLRLIYFSYDVKMKEKGDIPEGYSVSREKKERFSLILESASTNQTSMYLCASSPEGGLREQYFGPGTRLTVT.

This clonotype has just a few counts. V gene TRBV20-1 combines with J gene TRBJ1-2; D uncertain. CDR3 length: 12 residues. CDR1 DFQATT and CDR2 SNEGSKA come from the germline V gene (reference sequence). V was shortened by 6 bases and J by 4 bases, with 12 bases between the two germline ends. The CDR3 reads CSAEGVSYGYTF. DNA of the CDR3: TGCAGTGCAGAGGGAGTCAGCTATGGCTACACCTTC.

This clonotype was detected only a few times. J is TRBJ2-2 and V is TRBV6-1; 7 bases agree with TRBD2. The CDR3 loop spans 16 amino acids. Germline loops: CDR1 MNHNS, CDR2 SASEGT. The V and J ends lost 1 base and 0 bases, in that order; junction bases with no gene match: 2. The CDR3 region has the DNA TGTGCCAGCAGTGAAGTTGCGGGAGCGAACACCGGGGAGCTGTTTTTT. As protein: CASSEVAGANTGELFF.

This clonotype was counted many times. The chain couples TRBV7-9 to TRBJ1-1; no definite D call. CDR1 and CDR2 from the germline V gene are SEHNR and FQNEAQ (reference sequence). The CDR3 runs to 15 residues. V was cut by 5 bases and J by 0 bases, with 13 bases left in between. The CDR3 loop is CASSLRTALNTEAFF. In DNA form, the CDR3 reads TGTGCCAGCAGCCTCCGGACCGCTCTGAACACTGAAGCTTTCTTT.

This clonotype was counted at least ten times. This sequence joins TRBV20-1 and TRBJ2-5, with D possibly TRBD2 on 6 matching bases. The CDR3 has 13 amino acids. Trimming removed 6 bases from V and 8 bases from J, with 19 bases in between. CDR1 and CDR2 (germline): DFQATT, SNEGSKA (reference sequence). The CDR3, as DNA: TGCAGTGCGGGGAAGACTAGTGTCCCTACCCAGTACTTC. This gives the protein CSAGKTSVPTQYF.

This clonotype was observed at least ten times. The chain employs TRBV6-1 and TRBJ2-3, with D perhaps TRBD2 (5 bases). Per germline, CDR1 MNHNS and CDR2 SASEGT. The CDR3 has 14 amino acids. Deletions cut 11 bases from V and 2 bases from J, with 17 bases between. The CDR3 sequence: CACQRTPSTDTQYF. In DNA form, the CDR3 reads TGTGCCTGCCAGAGGACTCCTTCCACAGATACGCAGTATTTT.

This clonotype was seen at least ten times. The chain uses TRBV4-2 and TRBJ2-5; possibly TRBD1 or TRBD2 for D (5 bases each). V gave up 3 bases and J gave up 4 bases, with 18 bases separating them. CDR1 LGHNA and CDR2 YNFKEQ come from the germline V gene. This CDR3 contains 16 residues. Written as DNA, the CDR3 is TGTGCCAGCAGCCACCACCCGGATGGGGGTGGAGAGACCCAGTACTTC. Its translation is CASSHHPDGGGETQYF.

This clonotype came up many times. V gene TRBV28 combines with J gene TRBJ2-1; 9 positions agree with TRBD1. Germline CDR1 is MDHEN and CDR2 is SYDVKM. The trim removed 6 bases at V and 7 bases at J, leaving 7 bases unmatched. The CDR3 totals 14 residues. The CDR3 here is CASSPTGGRNEQFF. CDR3 in DNA: TGTGCCAGCAGCCCGACAGGGGGGCGTAATGAGCAGTTCTTC.

Ten or more counts support this clonotype. J is TRBJ2-1 and V is TRBV12-5; maybe TRBD1 (6 bases). CDR3 length: 17 amino acids. CDR1 is LGHNT, CDR2 FRNRAP, per germline. V was cut by 1 base and J by 0 bases, with 13 bases left in between. The CDR3 sequence: CASGLAFIGGSYNEQFF. CDR3 nucleotide sequence: TGTGCTAGTGGTTTGGCCTTTATAGGGGGCTCCTACAATGAGCAGTTCTTC. Drawing the rest from reference TRBV12-5 and TRBJ2-1, the complete variable domain is DARVTQTPRHKVTEMGQEVTMRCQPILGHNTVFWYRQTMMQGLELLAYFRNRAPLDDSGMPKDRFSAEMPDATLATLKIQPSEPRDSAVYFCASGLAFIGGSYNEQFFGPGTRLTVL.

The genes are TRBV2 and TRBJ2-7; D remains unclear. Trimming removed 0 bases from V and 4 bases from J, with 7 bases in between. CDR1 SNHLY and CDR2 FYNNEI come from the germline V gene. The CDR3 loop spans 13 amino acids. In nucleotides, the CDR3 is TGTGCCAGCAGTGAAGCGTACAGATACGAGCAGTACTTC. It encodes CASSEAYRYEQYF.

This clonotype was picked up a small number of times. V gene TRBV4-2 combines with J gene TRBJ2-1; 7 bases are shared with TRBD2. CDR1 is LGHNA, CDR2 YNFKEQ, per germline. The CDR3 spans 14 residues. Trimming removed 1 base from V and 5 bases from J; junction bases left unmatched: 2. CDR3 sequence: CASSQGTRNNEQFF. The CDR3 DNA reads as TGTGCCAGCAGCCAAGGGACTAGAAACAATGAGCAGTTCTTC.

This clonotype was counted ten times or more. The rearrangement uses TRBV12-5 and TRBJ1-2; a weak D match, TRBD1 (5 bases). Germline assignment: CDR1 LGHNT and CDR2 FRNRAP. V shed 5 bases and J shed 4 bases, with 14 bases lying between them. The CDR3 extends over 14 amino acids. CDR3: CASGRPPGPYGYTF. In DNA, the CDR3 is TGTGCTAGTGGTCGCCCCCCGGGGCCCTATGGCTACACCTTC. Full variable domain (rest looked up from reference TRBV12-5 and TRBJ1-2): DARVTQTPRHKVTEMGQEVTMRCQPILGHNTVFWYRQTMMQGLELLAYFRNRAPLDDSGMPKDRFSAEMPDATLATLKIQPSEPRDSAVYFCASGRPPGPYGYTFGSGTRLTVV.

This clonotype was seen repeatedly, ten times or more. The gene calls are TRBV7-2 and TRBJ2-7, with D unresolved. V lost 2 bases, J lost 2 bases, and 7 bases lay in between. CDR1 is SGHTA and CDR2 is FQGNSA in the germline V gene. The CDR3 consists of 13 residues. The CDR3: CASSLPTAYEQYF. In DNA form, the CDR3 reads TGTGCCAGCAGCTTACCCACAGCCTACGAGCAGTACTTC.